The present T cell receptor beta chain was sequenced within a study of blood T cell repertoires in COVID-19. Study details: Sample material is recorded as cDNA or gDNA derived from T cells, B-cell-depleted T cells, or PBMCs.

Trimming took 4 bases from V and 2 from J; bases not matched to a gene: 7. The CDR3 runs 16 residues. Germline V lookup: CDR1 MDHEN, CDR2 SYDVKM. In the authors' workflow: Counts of nucleated cells, estimated from reference gene primer amplification, were obtained. Some clones are missing from TCRdb's copy, which holds only in-frame ones; the method was immunoSEQ multiplex PCR. That table furnishes V, J and clone size, whereas the DNA furnished D and trimming. The sample has 45,000 or so clones; 85% to 90% are singletons. The J gene is TRBJ1-5, the V gene TRBV28; 8 nucleotides agree with TRBD1. Sequenced sample: peripheral blood. The source is a man aged 40-49 years with active COVID-19. CDR3 loop: CASSSQQGVRNQPQHF. The CDR3 nucleotides are TGTGCCAGCAGTTCACAACAGGGGGTGCGCAATCAGCCCCAGCATTTT. The full variable domain, in which reference TRBV28 and TRBJ1-5 provide the parts outside the CDR3, is DVKVTQSSRYLVKRTGEKVFLECVQDMDHENMFWYRQDPGLGLRLIYFSYDVKMKEKGDIPEGYSVSREKKERFSLILESASTNQTSMYLCASSSQQGVRNQPQHFGDGTRLSIL.